The 8 T cell receptor beta chains below all came from one sample that was sequenced in a study of T-cell reconstitution after alpha-beta-depleted transplantation in children. The TCRbeta library incorporated unique molecular identifiers. Via MiXCR, TCRdb re-called the PCR reads, giving one row per CDR3 protein. Here the sample spans 200,000 to 250,000 distinct CDR3 sequences, roughly 24% being singletons. The input for sequencing was PBMCs, taken before TCRalphabeta/CD19-depleted stem cell transplant. These receptors all come from a girl aged 2 to 10 with Fanconi anemia, due to receive a stem cell transplant.

The chain is built from TRBV19 and TRBJ2-7; D is uncertain. This CDR3 comprises 13 residues. Trimming took off 3 bases at V and 2 bases at J, with 8 bases between the two ends. Germline V CDR1 and CDR2: LNHDA, SQIVND (reference sequence). The CDR3: CASSIREPYEQYF. The DNA for the CDR3 is TGTGCCAGTAGTATTAGGGAACCCTACGAGCAGTACTTC. The whole variable domain, remainder taken from reference TRBV19 and TRBJ2-7, is DGGITQSPKYLFRKEGQNVTLSCEQNLNHDAMYWYRQDPGQGLRLIYYSQIVNDFQKGDIAEGYSVSREKKESFPLTVTSAQKNPTAFYLCASSIREPYEQYFGPGTRLTVT.

This chain links TRBV18 with TRBJ2-7; no definite D call. V dropped 1 base and J dropped 4 bases, with 5 bases sitting between them. Germline V gene sequence: CDR1 KGHSH, CDR2 LQKENI. The CDR3 runs 12 residues. CDR3 nucleotides: TGTGCCAGCTCACCACTTCCATACGAGCAGTACTTC. Translation gives CASSPLPYEQYF. The full variable domain, with the rest looked up from reference TRBV18 and TRBJ2-7, is NAGVMQNPRHLVRRRGQEARLRCSPMKGHSHVYWYRQLPEEGLKFMVYLQKENIIDESGMPKERFSAEFPKEGPSILRIQQVVRGDSAAYFCASSPLPYEQYFGPGTRLTVT.

The chain employs TRBV28 and TRBJ2-5; perhaps TRBD1 as D (6 bases). This CDR3 comprises 15 residues. The germline CDR1 and CDR2 sequences are MDHEN and SYDVKM. V was shortened by 6 bases and J by 6 bases, with 20 bases between the two germline ends. The CDR3 sequence is CASSAGGGGAKTQYF. The CDR3 DNA reads as TGTGCCAGCAGCGCTGGAGGTGGGGGCGCAAAGACCCAGTACTTC.

This clonotype was observed many times. The chain uses TRBV25-1 and TRBJ2-2; no clear D. CDR3 length: 15 residues. Deletions cut 5 bases from V and 4 bases from J, with 14 bases between. Per the germline V gene, CDR1 is MGHDK and CDR2 is SYGVNS. The CDR3 nucleotides read TGTGCCAGCAGTTCCCTAGTGGGGATCACCGGGGAGCTGTTTTTT. Its translation: CASSSLVGITGELFF. The full variable domain, its missing parts supplied by reference TRBV25-1 and TRBJ2-2, is EADIYQTPRYLVIGTGKKITLECSQTMGHDKMYWYQQDPGMELHLIHYSYGVNSTEKGDLSSESTVSRIRTEHFPLTLESARPSHTSQYLCASSSLVGITGELFFGEGSRLTVL.

The CDR3 region has the DNA TGCAGTGCTAGAGTTACGTACAGCCAGGGCGAGCAGTACTTC. Its protein product is CSARVTYSQGEQYF. The V and J genes are TRBV20-1 and TRBJ2-7, with a tentative D call TRBD1 (5 bases). Trimming cost V 1 base and J 6 bases, with 16 bases left between them. Per germline, CDR1 DFQATT and CDR2 SNEGSKA (reference sequence). The CDR3 has 14 amino acids.

The chain is built from TRBV20-1 and TRBJ2-7; 7 positions agree with TRBD1. V gave up 1 base and J gave up 4 bases; unmatched junction bases: 4. This CDR3 has 13 residues. The germline V gene has CDR1 DFQATT and CDR2 SNEGSKA (reference sequence). The CDR3 nucleotides read TGCAGTGCTAGAGTAAGGGGGCTGTACGAGCAGTACTTC. The encoded protein is CSARVRGLYEQYF.

The rearrangement links TRBV4-2 to TRBJ2-6, with D perhaps TRBD1 (5 bases). Germline-derived CDR1 and CDR2 are LGHNA and YNFKEQ. V was clipped by 3 bases and J by 2 bases, with 17 bases between them. The CDR3 has 18 amino acids. CDR3 loop: CASSQALIQVAGANVLTF. The CDR3 DNA reads as TGTGCCAGCAGCCAGGCACTCATACAGGTCGCTGGGGCCAACGTCCTGACTTTC.

The chain is built from TRBV5-1 and TRBJ2-5; tentative D call: TRBD2 (6 bases). V lost 7 bases and J lost 2, with 12 bases in between. CDR1 and CDR2 (germline): SGHRS, YFSETQ. This CDR3 is 13 amino acids long. CDR3 loop: CASGGSGQETQYF. Written as DNA, the CDR3 is TGCGCCAGCGGGGGTAGCGGACAAGAGACCCAGTACTTC.